A selection of T cell receptor beta chains follows, all from one sample in a study of blood T cell repertoires in COVID-19. Produced via immunoSEQ multiplex PCR; TCRdb's table is partial and in-frame only. The table shows 390,000 or so clones, with around 91% occurring only once. Sequenced material: peripheral blood. These receptors were obtained from a man aged 18 to 30 with active or convalescent COVID-19. The CDR3 runs from the conserved cysteine through the conserved F or W. A D gene is named only where the DNA matches it firmly. Clone size, where shown, is once, few, many, or a class for clones that have expanded.

v_gene	j_gene	abundance	d_gene	CDR3nt	CDR3aa
TRBV7-2	TRBJ2-7	.	.	TGTGCCAGCAGCCCCCGACCAGGCTACGAGCAGTACTTC	CASSPRPGYEQYF
TRBV5-1	TRBJ1-4	.	TRBD1	TGCGCCAGCAGCTCGACAGGGGGGAATGAAAAACTGTTTTTT	CASSSTGGNEKLFF
TRBV14	TRBJ1-3	.	.	TGTGCCAGCAGCCAATCGGGATCTGGAAACACCATATATTTT	CASSQSGSGNTIYF
TRBV5-6	TRBJ2-1	.	TRBD2	TGTGCCAGCAGCTTGGCCGCCGGGACTAGCGGGAGTTGGTACAATGAGCAGTTCTTC	CASSLAAGTSGSWYNEQFF
TRBV28	TRBJ1-5	.	.	TGTGCCAGCAGTTCAATGGGACTCAAACAGCCCCAGCATTTT	CASSSMGLKQPQHF
TRBV27	TRBJ2-7	few	.	TGTGCCAGTCGGCGGCTAGATATAGGCGAGCAGTACTTC	CASRRLDIGEQYF
TRBV7-8	TRBJ2-3	.	TRBD2	TGTGCCAGCAGCACGGGGCGGGGGGTCCTTGCTAGCACAGATACGCAGTATTTT	CASSTGRGVLASTDTQYF
TRBV6-5	TRBJ2-1	.	.	TGTGCCAGCAGTTTACTCCTTTCCTACAATGAGCAGTTCTTC	CASSLLLSYNEQFF
TRBV21-1	TRBJ1-5	.	.	TGTGCCAGAACCCTCGGACAGCTAATCAAGCCCCAGCATTTT	CARTLGQLIKPQHF
TRBV7-2	TRBJ1-3	.	.	TGTGCCAGCAGCTTTTTTTCGGCAGGGGGAAACACCATATATTTT	CASSFFSAGGNTIYF
TRBV7-3	TRBJ2-3	.	TRBD2	TGTGCCAGCAGCTTACGGTGGCTAGCGGAGGAAGATACGCAGTATTTT	CASSLRWLAEEDTQYF
TRBV7-3	TRBJ1-5	few	TRBD1	TGTGCCAGCAGCTCAAATCCACGGGACAGAATAGTTTGCAATCAGCCCCAGCATTTT	CASSSNPRDRIVCNQPQHF
TRBV5-6	TRBJ1-4	.	TRBD1	TGTGCCAGCAGCTTTAGGGGGCCTTTGAGGGAAAAACTGTTTTTT	CASSFRGPLREKLFF
TRBV25-1	TRBJ1-1	.	.	TGTGCCAGCAGTGTTCCAGGGGTTTTCCCTGAAGCTTTCTTT	CASSVPGVFPEAFF
TRBV5-6	TRBJ2-2	.	.	TGTGCCAGCAGCTTGGGCGGGGTCCGTACCGGGGAGCTGTTTTTT	CASSLGGVRTGELFF
TRBV4-2	TRBJ2-3	.	TRBD2	TGTGCCAGCAGCCAAGCGAGACTAGCGGGGGCTCTTACGCAGTATTTT	CASSQARLAGALTQYF
TRBV7-3	TRBJ2-1	.	TRBD2	TGTGCCAGCAGCTCCCCTCCGGGAGGTTTAAATGAGCAGTTCTTC	CASSSPPGGLNEQFF
TRBV3-1/TRBV3-2	TRBJ1-4	.	.	TGTGCCAGCAGCTCCCGGGGGACTAATGAAAAACTGTTTTTT	CASSSRGTNEKLFF
TRBV11-2	TRBJ1-4	.	.	TGTGCCAGCAGCTTAGACGCAGGGGTCGCTGAAAAACTGTTTTTT	CASSLDAGVAEKLFF
TRBV2	TRBJ2-1	.	TRBD2	TGTGCCAGCAGCTTTAGCGGGGGCGGCGGGGGCGATGAGCAGTTCTTC	CASSFSGGGGGDEQFF
TRBV28	TRBJ2-7	.	.	TGTGCCAGCGTCCGGGAAGTCACCTACGAGCAGTACTTC	CASVREVTYEQYF
TRBV11-2	TRBJ2-7	.	.	TGTGCCAGCAGCGCTGACGGGATATGGCAGTACTTC	CASSADGIWQYF
TRBV6-5	TRBJ1-2	.	TRBD1	TGTGCCAGCAGGCAAGGGCAGGGGGTCTCTGGCTACACCTTC	CASRQGQGVSGYTF
TRBV6-5	TRBJ1-2	.	TRBD1	TGTGCCAGCAGTAGGGGGCCGAACTATGGCTACACCTTC	CASSRGPNYGYTF
TRBV6-5	TRBJ2-5	.	TRBD2	TGTGCCAGCAGTTACTCGAAGGCTGGCGGGGGGACCCAGTACTTC	CASSYSKAGGGTQYF
TRBV10-3	TRBJ2-5	.	TRBD2	TGTGCCATCAGCCCGACTAGCGGAGGGGAGACCCAGTACTTC	CAISPTSGGETQYF
TRBV19	TRBJ1-2	few	TRBD1	TGTGCCAGTAGTATAAAGGGGGCCTATGGCTACACCTTC	CASSIKGAYGYTF
TRBV9	TRBJ1-1	few	.	TGTGCCAGCAGCGCAGACAGGCCGGACACTGAAGCTTTCTTT	CASSADRPDTEAFF
TRBV18	TRBJ1-1	.	.	TGTGCCAGCTCACCACCCGGTAGGGGGAGTTGGGCTGAAGCTTTCTTT	CASSPPGRGSWAEAFF
TRBV7-3	TRBJ2-5	.	TRBD1	TGTGCCAGCAGCCGACAGGGGGCACTGGGGGAGACCCAGTACTTC	CASSRQGALGETQYF
TRBV28	TRBJ1-1	once	.	TGTGCCAGCAGTTTAGCGGGACGGGCAGCTTTCTTT	CASSLAGRAAFF
TRBV5-1	TRBJ2-1	.	TRBD2	TGCGCCAGCAGCCCACTAGCGATAGAAAACAATGAGCAGTTCTTC	CASSPLAIENNEQFF
TRBV4-3	TRBJ1-5	.	.	TGCGCCAGCAGCCAAGATATAGACGTGACAGGCTACTATAGCAATCAGCCCCAGCATTTT	CASSQDIDVTGYYSNQPQHF
TRBV7-3	TRBJ1-1	.	.	TGTGCCAGCAGCTTAACGCAGGGCACTGAAGCTTTCTTT	CASSLTQGTEAFF
TRBV28	TRBJ1-5	.	.	TGTGCCAGCAGCTTGCGGCCCCAGCATTTT	CASSLRPQHF
TRBV24-1	TRBJ2-3	once	.	TGTGCCACCAGTGATCCCGGACGTCAGGAGGGAGATACGCAGTATTTT	CATSDPGRQEGDTQYF
TRBV7-8	TRBJ1-5	.	.	TGTGCCAGCAGCTTAGTCCGGACAAAGAGCAATCAGCCCCAGCATTTT	CASSLVRTKSNQPQHF
TRBV10-1	TRBJ1-4	.	.	TGCGCCAGCATGGGCAGGGTAAGGGAAAAACTGTTTTTT	CASMGRVREKLFF
TRBV27	TRBJ1-5	.	.	TGTGCCAGCAGGGACGGACATAACCAGCATTTT	CASRDGHNQHF
TRBV24-1	TRBJ2-5	.	TRBD2	TGTGCCACCAGTGACACGGGACTAGCGGCCCAAGAGACCCAGTACTTC	CATSDTGLAAQETQYF
TRBV12-3/TRBV12-4	TRBJ1-2	.	.	TGTGCCAGCAGTTTAAGAGTATATGGCTACACCTTC	CASSLRVYGYTF
TRBV18	TRBJ2-7	once	.	TGTGCCAGCTCACCCGGAGTGGCCTACGAGCAGTACTTC	CASSPGVAYEQYF
TRBV24-1	TRBJ1-6	.	.	TGTGCCACCAGCGCCTGGGGGGATTCACCCCTCCACTTT	CATSAWGDSPLHF
TRBV19	TRBJ2-7	.	TRBD1	TGTGCCAGTAGTATACTACCGGGACAGGGCTCCTACGAGCAGTACTTC	CASSILPGQGSYEQYF
TRBV2	TRBJ1-6	.	.	TGTGCCAGCAGCGAGGATCAGGGGTGGGATTCACCCCTCCACTTT	CASSEDQGWDSPLHF
TRBV9	TRBJ2-2	.	TRBD1	TGTGCCAGCAGCGGGACAGGGTACGGCACCGGGGAGCTGTTTTTT	CASSGTGYGTGELFF
TRBV7-9	TRBJ1-1	few	TRBD1	TGTGCCACTCTCGGACAGGGGACCCTCAACACTGAAGCTTTCTTT	CATLGQGTLNTEAFF
TRBV7-2	TRBJ2-3	.	TRBD2	TGTGCCAGCAGCTTAGCCATCGCTAGCGGGACCACAGATACGCAGTATTTT	CASSLAIASGTTDTQYF
TRBV13	TRBJ1-5	.	.	TGTGCCAGCAGCTTATACGGTGGAGGTACTAATCAGCCCCAGCATTTT	CASSLYGGGTNQPQHF
TRBV7-6	TRBJ2-2	.	.	TGTGCCAGCAGCTTAGCCTTCAGGGGGGCCGGGGAGCTGTTTTTT	CASSLAFRGAGELFF
TRBV6-1	TRBJ1-6	.	.	TGTGCCAGCAGTGACAGGGCAGACTCCTATAATTCACCCCTCCACTTT	CASSDRADSYNSPLHF
TRBV19	TRBJ2-7	.	TRBD1	TGTGCCAGTAGTATAGGACAGGGAAACGAGCAGTACTTC	CASSIGQGNEQYF
TRBV6-2/TRBV6-3	TRBJ1-5	.	.	TGTGCCAGCAGTTCGGGGCAGCCCCAGCATTTT	CASSSGQPQHF
TRBV4-1	TRBJ2-1	.	TRBD2	TGCGCCAGCTCCCCGGGAGGGGAGCAGTTCTTC	CASSPGGEQFF
TRBV3-1/TRBV3-2	TRBJ1-1	.	TRBD1	TGTGCCAGCAGTCGACAGGGCGGTCGGACTGAAGCTTTCTTT	CASSRQGGRTEAFF
TRBV18	TRBJ1-5	once	.	TGTGCCAGCTCACCAGACAGGCTTGGCAATCAGCCCCAGCATTTT	CASSPDRLGNQPQHF
TRBV19	TRBJ2-7	once	TRBD2	TGTGCCAGTAGTATTGGGCTAGCGGGAGTTTTCGAGCAGTACTTC	CASSIGLAGVFEQYF
TRBV21-1	TRBJ1-1	.	.	TGTGCCAGCAGCAACCGGGGAGGGAGGGAGGCTAGGGGTGAAGCTTTCTTT	CASSNRGGREARGEAFF
TRBV3-1/TRBV3-2	TRBJ1-6	.	TRBD1	TGTGCCACCACCTCCGGGACAGGGGGCTTCGGGTCCTATAATTCACCCCTCCACTTT	CATTSGTGGFGSYNSPLHF
TRBV27	TRBJ1-1	.	TRBD1	TGTGCCAGCAGTTTCAGACAGGGGGACACTGAAGCTTTCTTT	CASSFRQGDTEAFF